Included here is one T cell receptor beta chain sequence, with context. These data are taken from a study of OX40 agonist ivuxolimab in advanced cancers. Study-wide background: Prior anti-PD-1, anti-PD-L1 or anti-CTLA-4 therapy did not bar entry, and less than 50% had some. Three patients had partial responses: one hepatocellular carcinoma, two cutaneous melanoma.

The data were produced by immunoSEQ multiplex PCR, yet TCRdb's version contains in-frame clones alone and is incomplete. This table has about 110,000 clones, around 90% appearing once. At baseline, cycle 4 day 1, and cycle 7 day 1, blood was sampled. Germline-derived CDR1 and CDR2 are MNHEY and SMNVEV (reference sequence). J gave up 3 bases and V 5 bases, and 9 bases lay outside the gene matches. The CDR3 is 17 residues long. The chain joins TRBV27 to TRBJ2-6; 8 nucleotides line up with TRBD2. The sample here was CD4+ or CD8+ T cells sorted from blood, taken in a trial of the OX40 agonist ivuxolimab. This TCR was sampled from an adult with an advanced solid tumor such as melanoma, head and neck, liver or kidney cancer. DNA for the CDR3: TGTGCCAGCAGTCGACCCGGGAGGGCCGGTGGGGCCAACGTCCTGACTTTC. This encodes CASSRPGRAGGANVLTF.